This T cell receptor beta chain was obtained from a study of shared T cell receptors in the human thymus. The CDR3 has 15 residues. Germline CDR1 LNHDA, CDR2 SQIVND (reference sequence). The V gene lost 3 bases and the J gene lost 3 bases, with 15 bases spanning the gap. TCRdb's copy holds only in-frame clones and misses some; the assay was immunoSEQ multiplex PCR. The sample has some 760,000 clones, 70% to 90% seen once. Another study also made use of these data, one on human thymus T cells. That work states: Obtained as resections during corrective heart surgery, the thymus tissue was then studied. Thymic repertoires of unrelated individuals were reported in related research to overlap highly.

The sequencing sample was made of thymocytes. The sequence derives from a girl under three years old with a congenital heart defect. V gene TRBV19 combines with J gene TRBJ2-7; maybe TRBD2 (6 bases). The CDR3 reads CASSISPGGDYEQYF. In DNA, the CDR3 is TGTGCCAGTAGTATTTCACCAGGAGGGGACTACGAGCAGTACTTC.